This TCR beta chain appears in the sequencing data of a study of T-cell reconstitution after alpha-beta-depleted transplantation in children. This clonotype was observed many times. The germline CDR1 and CDR2 sequences are SEHNR and FQNEAQ (reference sequence). There are 16 residues in the CDR3. J gave up 9 bases and V 5 bases, and 8 bases lay outside the gene matches. TCRbeta library construction was performed incorporating unique molecular identifiers. TCRdb called the PCR reads again in MiXCR, with one record for every CDR3 protein. The top ten clones hold around 14% of a sample with about 200,000 distinct CDR3 sequences, approximately 15% of them seen once.

The sequence was obtained from a human donor who donated a stem cell graft to a child with acute lymphoblastic leukemia. Source: PBMCs from the stem cell graft donor, taken from the stem cell graft. V usage is TRBV7-9 and J usage is TRBJ2-1; 15 positions match TRBD2. Here the CDR3 reads CASSQGLAGGIGEQFF. In DNA form, the CDR3 reads TGTGCCAGCAGCCAGGGACTAGCGGGAGGTATTGGTGAGCAGTTCTTC.